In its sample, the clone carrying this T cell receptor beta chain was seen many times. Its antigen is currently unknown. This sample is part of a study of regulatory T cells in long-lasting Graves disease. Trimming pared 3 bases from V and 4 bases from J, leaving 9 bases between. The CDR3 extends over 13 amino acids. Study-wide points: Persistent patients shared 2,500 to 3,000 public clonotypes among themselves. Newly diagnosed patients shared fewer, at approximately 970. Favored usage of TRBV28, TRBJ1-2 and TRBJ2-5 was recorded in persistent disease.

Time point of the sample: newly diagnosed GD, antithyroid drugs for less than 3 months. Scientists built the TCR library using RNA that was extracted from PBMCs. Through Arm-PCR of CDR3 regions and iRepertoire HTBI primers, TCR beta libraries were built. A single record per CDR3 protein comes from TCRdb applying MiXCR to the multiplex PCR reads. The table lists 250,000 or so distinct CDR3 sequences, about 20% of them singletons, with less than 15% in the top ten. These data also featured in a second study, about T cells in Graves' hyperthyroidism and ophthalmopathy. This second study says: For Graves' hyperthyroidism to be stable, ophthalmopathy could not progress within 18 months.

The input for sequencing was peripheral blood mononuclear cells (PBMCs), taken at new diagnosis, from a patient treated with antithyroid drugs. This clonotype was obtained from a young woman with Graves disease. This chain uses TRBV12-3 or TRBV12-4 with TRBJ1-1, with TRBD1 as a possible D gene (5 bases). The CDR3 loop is CASSFQGSTEAFF. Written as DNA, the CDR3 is TGTGCCAGCAGTTTCCAGGGATCCACTGAAGCTTTCTTT.